The 9 T cell receptor beta chains below were found in one sample sequenced in a study of shared clonotypes between healthy human individuals. Some clones are missing from TCRdb's copy, which holds only in-frame ones; the method was immunoSEQ multiplex PCR. The sample shows some 2,400,000 clones, 90% to 97% of them seen only once. Source material: naive CD4+ T cells sorted from blood. Indicated subset: CD45RA+ positively selected. These receptors were collected from a man between 18 and 29 years old in good health.

In DNA form, the CDR3 reads TGTGCCAGCAACACAGGCGGACCCTCCTACGAGCAGTACTTC. As protein: CASNTGGPSYEQYF. This chain links TRBV6-5 with TRBJ2-7, with a possible D match to TRBD1 (5 bases). There are 14 residues in the CDR3. CDR1 and CDR2 from the germline V gene are MNHEY and SVGAGI. The V end lost 7 bases, the J end lost 0 bases, and 13 bases lay between the germline ends.

V is TRBV5-4 and J is TRBJ2-1, with 12 nucleotides matching TRBD2. CDR3 size: 17 residues. CDR1 is SGHNT, CDR2 YYREEE, per germline (reference sequence). J gave up 10 bases and V 4 bases, and 15 bases lay outside the gene matches. The CDR3 coding sequence is TGTGCCAGCAGCCCCGGACTAGCGGGACTGGAAGTTAAAGAGCAGTTCTTC. Encoded protein: CASSPGLAGLEVKEQFF. The full variable domain, in which reference TRBV5-4 and TRBJ2-1 provide the parts outside the CDR3, is ETGVTQSPTHLIKTRGQQVTLRCSSQSGHNTVSWYQQALGQGPQFIFQYYREEENGRGNFPPRFSGLQFPNYSSELNVNALELDDSALYLCASSPGLAGLEVKEQFFGPGTRLTVL.

The chain uses TRBV6-5 and TRBJ1-6; D may be TRBD1 (6 bases). V dropped 2 bases and J dropped 7 bases, with 6 bases sitting between them. The length of the CDR3 is 13 residues. Germline loops: CDR1 MNHEY, CDR2 SVGAGI. The CDR3 loop reads CASSYTGNSPLHF. CDR3 DNA sequence: TGTGCCAGCAGTTACACAGGGAATTCACCCCTCCACTTT.

J is TRBJ1-6 and V is TRBV30; possibly TRBD1 for D (5 bases). CDR1 is GTSNPN, CDR2 SVGIG, per germline (reference sequence). The CDR3 sequence is 13 residues long. V was pared by 4 bases and J by 7 bases, with 11 bases between. The CDR3 loop reads CAWNLQGNSPLHF. Written as DNA, the CDR3 is TGTGCCTGGAACCTCCAGGGAAATTCACCCCTCCACTTT.

This clone was seen a few times. The chain uses TRBV2 and TRBJ2-2; possibly TRBD2 for D (5 bases). CDR1 and CDR2 from the germline V gene are SNHLY and FYNNEI. The CDR3 is 15 amino acids. V was trimmed by 7 bases and J by 6 bases, leaving 18 bases between them. The CDR3 DNA follows: TGTGCCAGCACCAAACTCCTAGCCTTATCCGGGGAGCTGTTTTTT. The encoded protein is CASTKLLALSGELFF.

The CDR3 DNA is TGTGCCAGCAGTGCACGCGGAGGCAATCAGCCCCAGCATTTT. As protein: CASSARGGNQPQHF. The V call is TRBV2, the J call TRBJ1-5; D call uncertain. Between the trimmed V and J ends, which lost 4 bases and 2 bases, there was a span of 9 bases. There are 14 residues in the CDR3. Germline CDR1 SNHLY, CDR2 FYNNEI.

The chain links TRBV19 to TRBJ1-6; 10 positions match TRBD1. Trimming took 5 bases from V and 7 from J; bases not matched to a gene: 8. The CDR3 has 16 amino acids. The germline gives CDR1 LNHDA, CDR2 SQIVND (reference sequence). The CDR3 nucleotides are TGTGCCAGTAGTTCACCACGGACAGGGGGAAATTCACCCCTCCACTTT. As protein: CASSSPRTGGNSPLHF.

The chain recombines TRBV11-2 with TRBJ2-1; 8 bases align to TRBD2. Unmatched junction bases numbered 8, after V lost 2 bases and J lost 8 bases. CDR3 length: 15 residues. Germline CDR1 and CDR2: SGHAT and FQNNGV. The CDR3 sequence is CASSLSGRGVDEQFF. CDR3 nucleotides: TGTGCCAGCAGCTTAAGCGGGCGGGGGGTGGATGAGCAGTTCTTC.

The rearrangement uses TRBV7-9 and TRBJ2-2; perhaps D is TRBD1 or TRBD2 (5 bases each). Germline CDR1 and CDR2: SEHNR and FQNEAQ (reference sequence). V lost 4 bases, J lost 4 bases, and 16 bases lay in between. CDR3 length: 16 amino acids. This CDR3 is CASSYLFGAGTGELFF. The CDR3 coding sequence is TGTGCCAGCAGCTACTTATTTGGGGCGGGCACCGGGGAGCTGTTTTTT.